This T cell receptor beta chain was documented in a study of T cell changes during pregnancy in multiple sclerosis. The V segment lost 3 bases and the J segment 5 bases; nucleotides outside the gene matches: 7. The CDR3 runs 16 residues. Per germline, CDR1 SGHVS and CDR2 FQNEAQ. Method: immunoSEQ multiplex PCR; TCRdb's copy keeps in-frame clones and lacks some. The sample includes 70,000 to 100,000 clones, around 92% of them seen just once. The sample here was peripheral blood, taken in the third trimester of pregnancy. The TCR was taken from a female donor with multiple sclerosis, enrolled in a pregnancy study. The chain has TRBV7-8 and TRBJ1-2; TRBD1 aligns across 12 bases. CDR3 sequence: CASSFTRDRGLYGYTF. CDR3 bases: TGTGCCAGCAGCTTCACCCGGGACAGGGGGCTATATGGCTACACCTTC.